The rows below give T cell receptor beta chains drawn from one sample of a study of early T cells in non-severe SARS-CoV-2 infection. MiXCR, run by TCRdb on the 5' RACE reads, gives a single entry per CDR3 protein. The sample has about 30,000 distinct CDR3 sequences; roughly 4.9% are singletons. The source material was whole blood. Receptor source: an adult who was a healthcare worker with PCR-confirmed SARS-CoV-2 infection or an uninfected control (not recorded which). Both conserved end residues are part of each CDR3. A D gene is named only where the DNA matches it firmly. Clone size, where shown, is once, few, many, or a class for clones that have expanded.

D,J,length,V,size,DNA,CDR3
NA,TRBJ2-5,12,TRBV10-3,many,TGTGCCATCCGGGGGCAGCAAGAGACCCAGTACTTC,CAIRGQQETQYF
NA,TRBJ2-7,15,TRBV3-1,many,TGTGCCAGCAGCCAAGATGAGAGACTGTACTACGAGCAGTACTTC,CASSQDERLYYEQYF
TRBD1,TRBJ2-7,12,TRBV6-6,many,TGTGCCAGCGAAGGACAGGGGTACGAGCAGTACTTC,CASEGQGYEQYF
NA,TRBJ2-1,18,TRBV28,many,TGTGCCAGCAGTTCTGAAGACTGGACGGAAAGCTCCTACAATGAGCAGTTCTTC,CASSSEDWTESSYNEQFF
TRBD1,TRBJ2-3,14,TRBV18,many,TGTGCCAGCTCACCGGCAGGGGGTCCAGATACGCAGTATTTT,CASSPAGGPDTQYF
TRBD2,TRBJ2-5,15,TRBV20-1,many,TGCAGTGCTAGAGACCTGAGGCTAGCGGAAGAGACCCAGTACTTC,CSARDLRLAEETQYF
NA,TRBJ2-1,13,TRBV25-1,many,TGTGCCAGCAGTAAAGGGGGTTACAATGAGCAGTTCTTC,CASSKGGYNEQFF
NA,TRBJ2-1,14,TRBV29-1,many,TGCAGCGGATCCCGGATGGGCTCCTACAATGAGCAGTTCTTC,CSGSRMGSYNEQFF
TRBD1,TRBJ1-5,14,TRBV15,many,TGTGCCACCAACCAGGGGACAGGTACCCAGCCCCAGCATTTT,CATNQGTGTQPQHF
NA,TRBJ2-1,15,TRBV3-2,few,TGTGCCAGCAGCCAAGATACAGGGGCTTACAATGAGCAGTTCTTC,CASSQDTGAYNEQFF
NA,TRBJ1-2,13,TRBV18,many,TGTGCCAGCTCACCGGACGGGAACTATGGCTACACCTTC,CASSPDGNYGYTF
TRBD1,TRBJ1-1,14,TRBV3-1,many,TGTGCCAGCAGCCCCGGGACAGGGGTTACTGAAGCTTTCTTT,CASSPGTGVTEAFF
TRBD1,TRBJ1-4,15,TRBV5-1,NA,TGCGCCAGCAGCGGAACCGGGACAGGGTATGAAAAACTGTTTTTT,CASSGTGTGYEKLFF
TRBD2,TRBJ2-5,17,TRBV6-1,few,TGTGCCAGCAGTGAAATCCGTAGCGGGAAATCCATAGAGACCCAGTACTTC,CASSEIRSGKSIETQYF
TRBD2,TRBJ2-7,15,TRBV28,NA,TGTGCCAGCAGTTTAAGTCTAGCGGGCCTCTACGAGCAGTACTTC,CASSLSLAGLYEQYF
TRBD2,TRBJ2-3,18,TRBV12-5,many,TGTGCTAGTGGTTTGGTTAAGGACGGGACTAGCGGGAGCGATACGCAGTATTTT,CASGLVKDGTSGSDTQYF
TRBD1,TRBJ2-3,16,TRBV9,few,TGTGCCAGCAGCAAAACCGGGACAGTCTTCACAGATACGCAGTATTTT,CASSKTGTVFTDTQYF
TRBD2,TRBJ2-1,16,TRBV11-2,many,TGTGCCAGCCGCCCCGGGAGGAGCGGGAGTAACAATGAGCAGTTCTTC,CASRPGRSGSNNEQFF
TRBD2,TRBJ2-7,15,TRBV7-2,many,TGTGCCAGCAGCCGAAACGCGCGGGAGCGGAACGAGCAGTACTTC,CASSRNARERNEQYF
TRBD1,TRBJ1-2,13,TRBV9,few,TGTGCCAGCAGCCTAGACAGGGGGCGAGGCTACACCTTC,CASSLDRGRGYTF
NA,TRBJ2-1,15,TRBV7-9,NA,TGTGCCAGCAGCCCGGGCTGGGCGTTTGGGGATGAGCAGTTCTTC,CASSPGWAFGDEQFF
NA,TRBJ1-1,12,TRBV10-3,many,TGTGCCATCGGTGGGGAGGTCACTGAAGCTTTCTTT,CAIGGEVTEAFF
NA,TRBJ2-3,16,TRBV18,many,TGTGCCAGCTCACCACGCGGCGGGGTCGGGCCAGATACGCAGTATTTT,CASSPRGGVGPDTQYF
TRBD1,TRBJ2-2,15,TRBV24-1,many,TGTGCCACCAGTGCCCGGGACAGAGACACCGGGGAGCTGTTTTTT,CATSARDRDTGELFF
NA,TRBJ1-2,17,TRBV20-1,many,TGCAGTGCTAGAACCCCGGGACCAGGTTTGACCTACTATGGCTACACCTTC,CSARTPGPGLTYYGYTF
NA,TRBJ2-1,14,TRBV20-1,NA,TGCAGTGCTAGTCGGGGGAGCTCCTACAATGAGCAGTTCTTC,CSASRGSSYNEQFF
NA,TRBJ1-5,16,TRBV29-1,few,TGCAGCGTTTTTCACCGGGGAGATAATAGCAATCAGCCCCAGCATTTT,CSVFHRGDNSNQPQHF
NA,TRBJ2-2,14,TRBV2,few,TGTGCCAGCAGTGCGGACTCCGCGCCCGGGGAGCTGTTTTTT,CASSADSAPGELFF
TRBD1,TRBJ1-1,14,TRBV2,few,TGTGCCAGCAGTCTCCGGACAGGGGGCACTGAAGCTTTCTTT,CASSLRTGGTEAFF
NA,TRBJ1-2,12,TRBV12-3/TRBV12-4,many,TGTGCCAGCAGTCTCGGACGGTATGGCTACACCTTC,CASSLGRYGYTF
NA,TRBJ2-4,16,TRBV6-2/TRBV6-3,NA,TGTGCCAGCAGTTACTCCTTCACTAGCTCTGCTCACATTCAGTACTTC,CASSYSFTSSAHIQYF
NA,TRBJ2-5,16,TRBV7-6,many,TGTGCCAGCAGCTTAATCCGGGAGATGAGGGGAGAGACCCAGTACTTC,CASSLIREMRGETQYF
TRBD2,TRBJ2-7,14,TRBV19,many,TGTGCCAGTAGTATCGCGGGAGATGCTTACGAGCAGTACTTC,CASSIAGDAYEQYF
NA,TRBJ2-1,16,TRBV5-6,NA,TGTGCCAGCAGGGGACCAGGATTTCTTGGATACAATGAGCAGTTCTTC,CASRGPGFLGYNEQFF
TRBD2,TRBJ2-3,17,TRBV5-5,many,TGTGCCAGCAGCTTGGCCGAGCGGGAGATAGGCACAGATACGCAGTATTTT,CASSLAEREIGTDTQYF
NA,TRBJ2-3,12,TRBV28,NA,TGTGCCAGCAGCTTCGTCGGGTCCACGCAGTATTTT,CASSFVGSTQYF
TRBD2,TRBJ2-7,14,TRBV15,many,TGTGCCACCAGCGCCCTAGCGGGAGGCTACGAGCAGTACTTC,CATSALAGGYEQYF
TRBD1,TRBJ1-1,18,TRBV4-3,many,TGCGCCAGCAGCCAAGAAAGGACAGGGGTTTTCATGGGATTGGAAGCTTTCTTT,CASSQERTGVFMGLEAFF
NA,TRBJ1-3,16,TRBV11-2,few,TGTGCCAGCAGCAAAGGGGGAAGGGCCTCTGGAAACACCATATATTTT,CASSKGGRASGNTIYF
NA,TRBJ2-2,15,TRBV7-6,many,TGTGCCAGCAGCCTAGGCGGCAGACACACCGGGGAGCTGTTTTTT,CASSLGGRHTGELFF
NA,TRBJ1-3,14,TRBV5-1,many,TGCGCCAGCAGCTTGGGCGCGTTTGGAAACACCATATATTTT,CASSLGAFGNTIYF
NA,TRBJ1-1,14,TRBV5-4,few,TGTGCCAGCAGCTTAAAGCTTGCTATTGCTGAAGCTTTCTTT,CASSLKLAIAEAFF
TRBD2,TRBJ2-7,18,TRBV6-5,few,TGTGCCAGCAGTTACACGGGTGGGAGGACTAGCGGGACATACGAGCAGTACTTC,CASSYTGGRTSGTYEQYF
NA,TRBJ2-5,14,TRBV2,few,TGTGCCAGCAGTGAAATGGGGCGCGGGGAGACCCAGTACTTC,CASSEMGRGETQYF
NA,TRBJ2-3,13,TRBV4-1,NA,TGCGCCAGCAGCCAAGGACCCTTAGATACGCAGTATTTT,CASSQGPLDTQYF
NA,TRBJ2-4,15,TRBV28,many,TGTGCCAGCAGCGTCCAGGGTCAGGCCAAAAACATTCAGTACTTC,CASSVQGQAKNIQYF
NA,TRBJ1-2,13,TRBV3-1,NA,TGTGCCAGCAGCCAAGAGGGGGCTGGCGGCTACACCTTC,CASSQEGAGGYTF
NA,TRBJ2-7,13,TRBV3-1,few,TGTGCCAGCAGCCTCGGCCGGGGTTACGAGCAGTACTTC,CASSLGRGYEQYF
TRBD1,TRBJ1-1,17,TRBV2,few,TGTGCCAGCAGTGTGTTAGGAGGGACAGCCTCGAACACTGAAGCTTTCTTT,CASSVLGGTASNTEAFF
TRBD1,TRBJ1-2,14,TRBV5-4,few,TGTGCCAGCAGCCTAGGGACAGCTAACTATGGCTACACCTTC,CASSLGTANYGYTF